Listed here are 11 T cell receptor beta chains from one sample, sequenced in a study of blood T cell repertoires in COVID-19 (dated by TCRdb to 2019 to 2021). Libraries were prepared through the immunoSEQ multiplex PCR assay. Not all clones reach the TCRdb copy of this immuneACCESS table, which keeps in-frame sequences only. Checked studies attribute under half of the gap to unresolved V genes and leave the rest unexplained. This sample has roughly 250,000 clones in its table, and 75% to 95% of those were observed once. Around 1.8% of the sample rests with the top ten. Sequencing was performed on PBMCs or T cells enriched from blood (not recorded which). Receptors were obtained from a young woman who had recovered from COVID-19.

The chain joins TRBV2 to TRBJ2-7; D unresolved. V was clipped by 2 bases and J by 5 bases, with 4 bases between them. CDR1 is SNHLY and CDR2 is FYNNEI in the germline V gene. The CDR3 has 11 amino acids. CDR3 sequence reads: CASSESNEQYF. The CDR3, as DNA: TGTGCCAGCAGTGAATCCAACGAGCAGTACTTC.

The chain combines TRBV7-9 with TRBJ2-1; TRBD2 matches at 9 bases. The CDR3 runs 19 residues. Germline CDR1 SEHNR, CDR2 FQNEAQ (reference sequence). V lost 5 bases to trimming and J lost 0 bases; unmatched junction nucleotides: 14. The DNA for the CDR3 is TGTGCCAGCAGCCCTGGCGAAGCGGGAGGATACCCCTCCTACAATGAGCAGTTCTTC. Its protein product is CASSPGEAGGYPSYNEQFF. The whole variable domain, filled in from reference TRBV7-9 and TRBJ2-1, reads DTGVSQNPRHKITKRGQNVTFRCDPISEHNRLYWYRQTLGQGPEFLTYFQNEAQLEKSRLLSDRFSAERPKGSFSTLEIQRTEQGDSAMYLCASSPGEAGGYPSYNEQFFGPGTRLTVL.

This chain connects TRBV6-5 to TRBJ1-2, with 7 nucleotides matching TRBD1. V dropped 4 bases and J dropped 7; count of bases not matched to a gene: 12. The CDR3 totals 15 residues. Germline V gene sequence: CDR1 MNHEY, CDR2 SVGAGI. The CDR3 here is CASSFRGQALSGYTF. The CDR3 DNA reads TGTGCCAGCAGTTTCCGAGGACAGGCATTAAGTGGCTACACCTTC.

This chain connects TRBV2 to TRBJ1-2; D ambiguous. The CDR3 is 13 amino acids. Trimming stripped 7 bases from V and 3 bases from J, with 12 bases between. Germline V CDR1 and CDR2: SNHLY, FYNNEI. As DNA, the CDR3 is TGTGCCAGCATCACAGCTTCTGACTATGGCTACACCTTC. Protein product: CASITASDYGYTF.

This chain links TRBV7-3 with TRBJ2-1, with 11 bases that match TRBD1. Looked up from germline, CDR1 is SGHTA and CDR2 is FQGTGA. V lost 5 bases, J lost 9 bases, and 12 bases stayed unmatched. The CDR3 covers 16 residues. The CDR3 region has the DNA TGTGCCAGCAGCCCAGATCCGGGACAGGGGGGTATTGAGCAGTTCTTC. Translated, it gives CASSPDPGQGGIEQFF.

The V call is TRBV27, the J call TRBJ2-1, with a tentative D call TRBD2 (5 bases). The CDR3 extends over 15 amino acids. Germline loops: CDR1 MNHEY, CDR2 SMNVEV (reference sequence). V was cut by 1 base and J by 0 bases, with 7 bases left in between. This CDR3 is CASSLWESSYNEQFF. The CDR3 bases are TGTGCCAGCAGTTTATGGGAGAGCTCCTACAATGAGCAGTTCTTC.

The rearrangement links TRBV3-1 (or the pseudogene TRBV3-2) to TRBJ1-2; TRBD1 agrees at 8 bases. CDR1 and CDR2 (germline): LGHDT, YNNKEL (reference sequence). The junction had 5 bases not matched to a gene; V was cut back by 1 base and J by 4 bases. The CDR3 runs 15 residues. CDR3: CASSQGTGGIYGYTF. In DNA form, the CDR3 reads TGTGCCAGCAGCCAAGGAACAGGGGGGATCTATGGCTACACCTTC.

The V and J genes are TRBV9 and TRBJ2-2; TRBD1 might be the D (6 bases). The V and J ends lost 3 bases and 4 bases respectively, with 10 bases between them. This CDR3 comprises 14 residues. Germline V gives CDR1 SGDLS, CDR2 YYNGEE. In DNA form, the CDR3 reads TGTGCCAGCAGCGCCTGGGGGCGCACCGGGGAGCTGTTTTTT. As protein: CASSAWGRTGELFF. The full variable domain, rest sourced from reference TRBV9 and TRBJ2-2, is DSGVTQTPKHLITATGQRVTLRCSPRSGDLSVYWYQQSLDQGLQFLIQYYNGEERAKGNILERFSAQQFPDLHSELNLSSLELGDSALYFCASSAWGRTGELFFGEGSRLTVL.

This clone was seen only once. CDR3 bases: TGTGCCATCAACGGGAAGGGCACAGATACGCAGTATTTT. Protein: CAINGKGTDTQYF. The genes are TRBV10-3 and TRBJ2-3, with D tentatively TRBD2 (5 bases). The V gene lost 7 bases and the J gene lost 1 base, with 9 bases spanning the gap. CDR3 length equals 13 residues. Germline CDR1 ENHRY, CDR2 SYGVKD.

The rearrangement joins TRBV5-6 to TRBJ1-2; TRBD1 matches at 7 bases. This CDR3 spans 14 amino acids. V was clipped by 3 bases and J by 3 bases; unmatched bases: 5. CDR1 and CDR2 (germline): SGHDT, YYEEEE. The CDR3, as DNA: TGTGCCAGCAGCTCTAGGGGGACAGACTATGGCTACACCTTC. Residues: CASSSRGTDYGYTF.

CDR3 sequence reads: CASGQALGGTEAFF. The CDR3 nucleotides are TGTGCCAGCGGGCAGGCCCTGGGGGGCACTGAAGCTTTCTTT. The chain couples TRBV6-5 to TRBJ1-1; tentative D call: TRBD1 (5 bases). In germline, CDR1 is MNHEY, CDR2 SVGAGI. V was pared by 8 bases and J by 4 bases, with 17 bases between. The CDR3 is 14 amino acids.